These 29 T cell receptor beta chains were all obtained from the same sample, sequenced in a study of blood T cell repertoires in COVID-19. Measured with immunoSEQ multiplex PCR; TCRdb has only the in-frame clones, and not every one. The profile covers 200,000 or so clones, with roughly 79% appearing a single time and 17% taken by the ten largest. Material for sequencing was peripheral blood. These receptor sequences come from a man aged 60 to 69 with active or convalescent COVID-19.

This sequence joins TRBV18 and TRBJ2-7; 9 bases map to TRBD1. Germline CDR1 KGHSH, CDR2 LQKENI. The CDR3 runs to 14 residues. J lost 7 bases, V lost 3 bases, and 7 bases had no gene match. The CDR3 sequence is CASSPRDRVGEQYF. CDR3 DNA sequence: TGTGCCAGCTCACCCCGGGACAGGGTGGGAGAGCAGTACTTC.

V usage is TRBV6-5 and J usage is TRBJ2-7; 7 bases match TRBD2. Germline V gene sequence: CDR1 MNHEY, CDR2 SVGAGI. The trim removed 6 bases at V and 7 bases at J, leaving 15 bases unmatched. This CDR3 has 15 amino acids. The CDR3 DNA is TGTGCCAGCAGGGTAAATGGGAGGGCCTCGGGAGAGCAGTACTTC. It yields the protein CASRVNGRASGEQYF.

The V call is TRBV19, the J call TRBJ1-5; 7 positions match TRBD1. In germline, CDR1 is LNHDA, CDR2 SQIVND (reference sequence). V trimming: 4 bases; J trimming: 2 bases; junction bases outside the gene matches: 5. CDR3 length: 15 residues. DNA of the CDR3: TGTGCCAGTAGTAATACAGGGGACGGCAATCAGCCCCAGCATTTT. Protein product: CASSNTGDGNQPQHF.

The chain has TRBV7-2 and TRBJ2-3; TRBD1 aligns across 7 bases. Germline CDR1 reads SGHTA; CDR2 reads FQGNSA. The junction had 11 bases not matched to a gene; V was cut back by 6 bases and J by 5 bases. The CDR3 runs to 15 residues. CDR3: CASSLKTGRQDTQYF. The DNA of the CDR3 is TGTGCCAGCAGTTTGAAGACAGGGCGTCAAGATACGCAGTATTTT.

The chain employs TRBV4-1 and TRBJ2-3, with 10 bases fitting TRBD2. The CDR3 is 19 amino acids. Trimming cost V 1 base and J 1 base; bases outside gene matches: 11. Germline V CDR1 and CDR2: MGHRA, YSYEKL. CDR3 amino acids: CASSQGTSGQVRGTDTQYF. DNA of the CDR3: TGCGCCAGCAGCCAAGGGACTAGCGGTCAGGTCCGGGGCACAGATACGCAGTATTTT.

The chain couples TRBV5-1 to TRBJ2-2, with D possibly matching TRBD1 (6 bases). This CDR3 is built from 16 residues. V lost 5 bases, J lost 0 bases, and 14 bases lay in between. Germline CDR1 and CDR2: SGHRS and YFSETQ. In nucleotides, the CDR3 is TGCGCCAGCAGATCCCCAGGGGCTTCGAACACCGGGGAGCTGTTTTTT. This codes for CASRSPGASNTGELFF.

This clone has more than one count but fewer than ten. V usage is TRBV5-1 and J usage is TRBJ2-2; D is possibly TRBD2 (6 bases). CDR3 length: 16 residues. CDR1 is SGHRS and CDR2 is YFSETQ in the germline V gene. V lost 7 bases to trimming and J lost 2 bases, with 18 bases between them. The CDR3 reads CASAPLASGNTGELFF. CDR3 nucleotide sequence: TGCGCCAGCGCCCCGCTAGCGAGTGGTAACACCGGGGAGCTGTTTTTT.

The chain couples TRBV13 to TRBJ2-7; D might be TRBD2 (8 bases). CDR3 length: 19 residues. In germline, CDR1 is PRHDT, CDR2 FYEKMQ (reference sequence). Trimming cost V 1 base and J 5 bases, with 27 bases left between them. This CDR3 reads CASSLVSGGRGGRRDEQYF. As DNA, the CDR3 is TGTGCCAGCAGCTTAGTGTCAGGGGGGAGAGGCGGGAGGAGAGACGAGCAGTACTTC. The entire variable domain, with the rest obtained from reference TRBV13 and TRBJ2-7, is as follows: AAGVIQSPRHLIKEKRETATLKCYPIPRHDTVYWYQQGPGQDPQFLISFYEKMQSDKGSIPDRFSAQQFSDYHSELNMSSLELGDSALYFCASSLVSGGRGGRRDEQYFGPGTRLTVT.

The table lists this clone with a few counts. This CDR3 is CASSNHGRDTEAFF. The CDR3 DNA follows: TGTGCCAGCAGTAATCACGGGAGGGACACTGAAGCTTTCTTT. V and J are TRBV25-1 and TRBJ1-1; D gene ambiguous. The CDR3 is made up of 14 amino acids. Germline CDR1 is MGHDK and CDR2 is SYGVNS. V shed 5 bases and J shed 3 bases, with 13 bases lying between them.

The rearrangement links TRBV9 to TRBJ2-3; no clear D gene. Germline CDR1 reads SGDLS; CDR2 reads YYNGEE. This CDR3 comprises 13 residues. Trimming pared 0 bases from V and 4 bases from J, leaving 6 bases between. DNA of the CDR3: TGTGCCAGCAGCGTAGATGTAGCAGATACGCAGTATTTT. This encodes CASSVDVADTQYF.

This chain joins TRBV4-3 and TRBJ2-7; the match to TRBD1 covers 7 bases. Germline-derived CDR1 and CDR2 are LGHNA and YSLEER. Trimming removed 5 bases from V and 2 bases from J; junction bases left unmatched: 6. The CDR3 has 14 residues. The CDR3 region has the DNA TGCGCCAGCAGCTCAAGACAGGGCCCCTACGAGCAGTACTTC. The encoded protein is CASSSRQGPYEQYF.

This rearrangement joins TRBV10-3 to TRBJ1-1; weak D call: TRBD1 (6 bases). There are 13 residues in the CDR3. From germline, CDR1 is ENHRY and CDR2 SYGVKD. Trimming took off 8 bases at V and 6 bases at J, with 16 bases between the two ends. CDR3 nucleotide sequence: TGTGCCATCGGGGGGGCCGGCGCGGCTGAAGCTTTCTTT. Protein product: CAIGGAGAAEAFF.

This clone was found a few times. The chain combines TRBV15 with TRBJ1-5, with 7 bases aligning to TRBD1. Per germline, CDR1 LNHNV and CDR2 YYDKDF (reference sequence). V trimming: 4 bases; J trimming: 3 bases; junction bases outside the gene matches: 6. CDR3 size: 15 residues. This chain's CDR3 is CATSKDGQVNQPQHF. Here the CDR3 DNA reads TGTGCCACCAGCAAAGACGGACAGGTCAATCAGCCCCAGCATTTT.

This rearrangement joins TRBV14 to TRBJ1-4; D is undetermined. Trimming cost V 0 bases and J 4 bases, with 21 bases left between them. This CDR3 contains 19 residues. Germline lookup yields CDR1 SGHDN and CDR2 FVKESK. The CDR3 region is CASSQETWRIVSGNEKLFF. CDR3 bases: TGTGCCAGCAGCCAAGAAACGTGGAGGATCGTTTCGGGTAATGAAAAACTGTTTTTT.

The CDR3 DNA sequence: TGTGCCAGCAGTGAACAGGGGGAGAGGACTGAAGCTTTCTTT. Translated: CASSEQGERTEAFF. The chain joins TRBV28 to TRBJ1-1; 8 bases align to TRBD1. V shed 5 bases, J shed 5 bases, and the junction held 7 bases outside the gene matches. The CDR3 is 14 amino acids. CDR1 and CDR2 (germline): MDHEN, SYDVKM.

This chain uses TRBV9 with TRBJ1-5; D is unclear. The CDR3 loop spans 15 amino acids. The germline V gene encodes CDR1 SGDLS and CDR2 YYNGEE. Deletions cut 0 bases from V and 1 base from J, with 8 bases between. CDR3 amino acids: CASSVGVESNQPQHF. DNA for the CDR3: TGTGCCAGCAGCGTAGGAGTGGAGAGCAATCAGCCCCAGCATTTT.

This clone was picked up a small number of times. In DNA, the CDR3 is TGTGCCAGCACCCTGAACTGGGCGGACTCCCTCGAGCAGTACTTC. Amino acids: CASTLNWADSLEQYF. The chain recombines TRBV6-5 with TRBJ2-7; tentative D call: TRBD2 (5 bases). The CDR3 consists of 15 residues. Germline CDR1 reads MNHEY; CDR2 reads SVGAGI. The V end was cut by 7 bases, the J end by 6 bases, with 22 bases between.

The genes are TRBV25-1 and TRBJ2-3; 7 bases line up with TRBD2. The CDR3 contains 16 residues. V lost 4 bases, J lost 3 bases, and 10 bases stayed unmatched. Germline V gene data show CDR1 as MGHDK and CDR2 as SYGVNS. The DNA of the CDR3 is TGTGCCAGCAGTGCGCCTAGCGGACATCGGACAGATACGCAGTATTTT. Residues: CASSAPSGHRTDTQYF.

The chain's CDR3 is CASSLELEGQARNTEAFF. The CDR3 coding sequence is TGTGCCAGCAGCTTAGAGCTAGAGGGACAGGCCCGGAACACTGAAGCTTTCTTT. The chain has TRBV11-2 and TRBJ1-1, with 8 nucleotides matching TRBD1. Germline V gene data show CDR1 as SGHAT and CDR2 as FQNNGV. CDR3 length: 18 residues. Trimming at V came to 0 bases and at J to 1 base, leaving 10 bases not matched to a gene.

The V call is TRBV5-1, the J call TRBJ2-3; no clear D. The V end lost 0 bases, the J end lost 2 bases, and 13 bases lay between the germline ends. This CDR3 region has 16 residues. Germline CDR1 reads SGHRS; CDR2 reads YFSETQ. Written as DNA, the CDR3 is TGCGCCAGCAGCTTGGGCCCCCAGCGAGACACAGATACGCAGTATTTT. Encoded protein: CASSLGPQRDTDTQYF. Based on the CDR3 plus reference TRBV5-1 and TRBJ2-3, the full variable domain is KAGVTQTPRYLIKTRGQQVTLSCSPISGHRSVSWYQQTPGQGLQFLFEYFSETQRNKGNFPGRFSGRQFSNSRSEMNVSTLELGDSALYLCASSLGPQRDTDTQYFGPGTRLTVL.

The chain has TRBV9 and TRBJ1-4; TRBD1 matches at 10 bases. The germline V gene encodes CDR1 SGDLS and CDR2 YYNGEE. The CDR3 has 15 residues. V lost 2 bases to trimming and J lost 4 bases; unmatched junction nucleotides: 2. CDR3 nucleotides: TGTGCCAGCAGCGTCGGGACAGGGGTTAATGAAAAACTGTTTTTT. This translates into CASSVGTGVNEKLFF.

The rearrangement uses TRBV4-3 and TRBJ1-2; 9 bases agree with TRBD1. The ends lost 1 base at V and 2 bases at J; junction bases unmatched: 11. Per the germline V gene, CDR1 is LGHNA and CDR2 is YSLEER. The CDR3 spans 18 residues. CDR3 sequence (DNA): TGCGCCAGCAGCCAAGTGACGGGCTTAGGGACAGGGAACTATGGCTACACCTTC. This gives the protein CASSQVTGLGTGNYGYTF.

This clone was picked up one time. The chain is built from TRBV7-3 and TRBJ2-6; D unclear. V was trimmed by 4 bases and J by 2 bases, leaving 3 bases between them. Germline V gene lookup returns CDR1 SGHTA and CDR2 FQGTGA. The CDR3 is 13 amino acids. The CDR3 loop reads CASSSAGANVLTF. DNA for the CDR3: TGTGCCAGCAGCTCGGCTGGGGCCAACGTCCTGACTTTC.

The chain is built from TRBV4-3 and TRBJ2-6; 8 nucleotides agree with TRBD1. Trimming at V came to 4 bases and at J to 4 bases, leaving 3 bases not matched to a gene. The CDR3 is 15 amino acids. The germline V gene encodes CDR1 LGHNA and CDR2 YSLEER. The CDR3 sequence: CASSPGQAGANVLTF. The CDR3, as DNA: TGCGCCAGCAGCCCGGGACAGGCCGGGGCCAACGTCCTGACTTTC.

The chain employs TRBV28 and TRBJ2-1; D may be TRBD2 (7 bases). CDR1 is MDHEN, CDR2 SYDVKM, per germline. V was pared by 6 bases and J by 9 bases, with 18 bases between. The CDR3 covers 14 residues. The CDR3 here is CASSGGGGWGEQFF. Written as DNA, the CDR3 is TGTGCCAGCAGCGGGGGAGGGGGTTGGGGTGAGCAGTTCTTC. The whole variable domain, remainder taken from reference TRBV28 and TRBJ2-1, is DVKVTQSSRYLVKRTGEKVFLECVQDMDHENMFWYRQDPGLGLRLIYFSYDVKMKEKGDIPEGYSVSREKKERFSLILESASTNQTSMYLCASSGGGGWGEQFFGPGTRLTVL.

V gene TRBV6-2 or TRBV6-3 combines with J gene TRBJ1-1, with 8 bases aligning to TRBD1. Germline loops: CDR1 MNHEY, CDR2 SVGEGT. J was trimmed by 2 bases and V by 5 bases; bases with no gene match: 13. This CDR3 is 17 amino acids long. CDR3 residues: CASSRYPLDRANTEAFF. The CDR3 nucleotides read TGTGCCAGCAGTCGCTACCCTTTGGACAGGGCTAACACTGAAGCTTTCTTT.

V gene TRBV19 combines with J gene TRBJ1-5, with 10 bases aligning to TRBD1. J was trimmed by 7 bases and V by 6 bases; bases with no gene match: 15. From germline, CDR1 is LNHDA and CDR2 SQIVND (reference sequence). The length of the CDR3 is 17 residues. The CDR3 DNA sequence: TGTGCCAGTAGAGACTTCCGGACAGGGGGGAAGGGACAGCCCCAGCATTTT. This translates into CASRDFRTGGKGQPQHF.

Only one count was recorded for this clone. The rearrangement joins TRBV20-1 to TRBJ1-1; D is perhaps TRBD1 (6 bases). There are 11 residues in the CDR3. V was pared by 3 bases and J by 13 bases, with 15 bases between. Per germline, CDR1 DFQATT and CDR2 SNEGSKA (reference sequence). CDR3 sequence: CSASQGRSGFF. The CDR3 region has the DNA TGCAGTGCTAGCCAGGGGAGAAGTGGTTTCTTT.

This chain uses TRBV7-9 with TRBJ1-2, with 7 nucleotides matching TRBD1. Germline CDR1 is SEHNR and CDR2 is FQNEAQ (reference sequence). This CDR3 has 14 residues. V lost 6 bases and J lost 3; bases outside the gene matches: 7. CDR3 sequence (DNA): TGTGCCAGCAGTTTAAGACAGGGTGACTATGGCTACACCTTC. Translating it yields CASSLRQGDYGYTF.